Each of the 27 T cell receptor beta chains below was sequenced from the same sample in a study of blood T cell repertoires in COVID-19. This table comes from immunoSEQ multiplex PCR, and its TCRdb copy is limited to in-frame clones, with some not included. The data contain over 300,000 clones, roughly 90% of them singletons. The specimen was peripheral blood. These receptors all come from a man aged 18 to 29 with active or convalescent COVID-19.

V gene TRBV5-6 combines with J gene TRBJ1-2; no firm D call. CDR1 and CDR2 from the germline V gene are SGHDT and YYEEEE. The CDR3 has 14 amino acids. Trimming took off 4 bases at V and 5 bases at J, with 15 bases between the two ends. CDR3 in DNA: TGTGCCAGCAGCGACCGAGCAATGAGGTATGGCTACACCTTC. It codes for CASSDRAMRYGYTF.

This sequence joins TRBV20-1 and TRBJ2-1; D may be TRBD2 (5 bases). V lost 3 bases to trimming and J lost 0 bases, with 18 bases between them. The CDR3 runs 17 residues. Germline loops: CDR1 DFQATT, CDR2 SNEGSKA (reference sequence). The CDR3 nucleotides are TGCAGTGCTAGTGCGCCTCTACAGCGGAGCTCCTACAATGAGCAGTTCTTC. It yields the protein CSASAPLQRSSYNEQFF.

J is TRBJ1-4 and V is TRBV21-1; the DNA was not used to check the table's D call, TRBD1. TRBV21-1 is a recognized pseudogene. The CDR3 runs 14 residues. CDR3 sequence reads: CASLKDRKDEKLFF. The CDR3, as DNA: TGTGCCAGCCTCAAGGACAGAAAGGATGAAAAACTGTTTTTT.

The V call is TRBV5-8, the J call TRBJ1-5; the D gene is possibly TRBD1 (5 bases). This CDR3 contains 19 residues. With 1 base removed from V and 0 bases from J, the gap between germline ends came to 20 bases. Germline CDR1 SGHTS, CDR2 YDEGEE. The DNA for the CDR3 is TGTGCCAGCAGCTTGCTGATGGGGACTGTCTTTGATAGCAATCAGCCCCAGCATTTT. The encoded protein is CASSLLMGTVFDSNQPQHF. Full variable domain (outside the CDR3, taken from reference TRBV5-8 and TRBJ1-5): EAGVTQSPTHLIKTRGQQATLRCSPISGHTSVYWYQQALGLGLQFLLWYDEGEERNRGNFPPRFSGRQFPNYSSELNVNALELEDSALYLCASSLLMGTVFDSNQPQHFGDGTRLSIL.

This clone was counted once. This sequence joins TRBV19 and TRBJ1-1, with TRBD1 matching over 10 bases. The CDR3 consists of 16 residues. Germline V CDR1 and CDR2: LNHDA, SQIVND (reference sequence). CDR3 loop: CAHVPGQGTTGTEAFF. The CDR3 region has the DNA TGTGCTCACGTTCCGGGACAGGGGACGACGGGCACTGAAGCTTTCTTT.

The rearrangement links TRBV5-1 to TRBJ2-3; weak D call: TRBD2 (7 bases). CDR1 and CDR2 (germline): SGHRS, YFSETQ. V dropped 4 bases and J dropped 1 base, with 10 bases sitting between them. The CDR3 is made up of 14 amino acids. The CDR3 is CASSPGGRTDTQYF. As DNA, the CDR3 is TGCGCCAGCAGCCCGGGGGGCCGCACAGATACGCAGTATTTT.

V usage is TRBV28 and J usage is TRBJ1-2; no definite D call. Trimming stripped 11 bases from V and 0 bases from J, with 13 bases between. Per germline, CDR1 MDHEN and CDR2 SYDVKM. The CDR3 totals 13 residues. The CDR3 protein is CAAGSSSNYGYTF. The DNA of the CDR3 is TGTGCCGCAGGTTCGTCTTCTAACTATGGCTACACCTTC.

CDR3 region: CASSWDREVSPLHF. The CDR3 region has the DNA TGTGCCAGCAGCTGGGACAGGGAAGTCTCACCCCTCCACTTT. The chain has TRBV5-5 and TRBJ1-6; the match to TRBD1 covers 9 bases. The CDR3 consists of 14 residues. Per the germline V gene, CDR1 is SGHKS and CDR2 is YYEKEE (reference sequence). The V and J ends lost 3 bases and 10 bases, in that order; junction bases with no gene match: 5. Together with reference TRBV5-5 and TRBJ1-6, the CDR3 gives the full variable domain: DAGVTQSPTHLIKTRGQQVTLRCSPISGHKSVSWYQQVLGQGPQFIFQYYEKEERGRGNFPDRFSARQFPNYSSELNVNALLLGDSALYLCASSWDREVSPLHFGNGTRLTVT.

Concerning this clone: One junction end disagrees with the germline gene, perhaps due to a read error. The CDR3 DNA follows: TGTGCCAGCAGTTACGGCACCTCTGGGGCCAACGTGCTGACTTTC. It is translated as CASSYGTSGANVLTF. This chain uses TRBV6-5 with TRBJ2-6; D possibly corresponds to TRBD1 (5 bases). Germline V gene data show CDR1 as MNHEY and CDR2 as SVGAGI. CDR3 length equals 15 residues.

This rearrangement joins TRBV25-1 to TRBJ1-1; D may be TRBD1 (6 bases). Trimming took off 2 bases at V and 4 bases at J, with 14 bases between the two ends. CDR3 length: 15 amino acids. Germline V gene data show CDR1 as MGHDK and CDR2 as SYGVNS. CDR3 in DNA: TGTGCCAGCAGTGAAGGGGGCCGGTTGGGCACTGAAGCTTTCTTT. Amino acid sequence: CASSEGGRLGTEAFF.

The chain uses TRBV4-1 and TRBJ2-2, with TRBD2 matching 14 bases. CDR1 is MGHRA, CDR2 YSYEKL, per germline. V gave up 0 bases and J gave up 3 bases; unmatched junction bases: 6. The length of the CDR3 is 19 residues. CDR3 coding DNA: TGCGCCAGCAGCCAAGACCCCGGACTAGCGGGAGGCTACACCGGGGAGCTGTTTTTT. Translation: CASSQDPGLAGGYTGELFF.

The chain carries TRBV27 and TRBJ1-1; D unresolved. Germline-derived CDR1 and CDR2 are MNHEY and SMNVEV (reference sequence). Trimming took 4 bases from V and 0 from J, leaving 6 bases between them. The CDR3 is 13 residues long. This CDR3 reads CASSYKLNTEAFF. The DNA of the CDR3 is TGTGCCAGCAGTTACAAGTTGAACACTGAAGCTTTCTTT.

The rearrangement links TRBV10-3 to TRBJ2-5, with TRBD2 identical over 13 bases. The CDR3 has 17 amino acids. The V gene end was trimmed by 2 bases and the J gene end by 4 bases; junction bases not matched to a gene: 7. Germline CDR1 and CDR2: ENHRY and SYGVKD. CDR3 residues: CAISEGRLAGGGETQYF. The CDR3 bases are TGTGCCATCAGTGAGGGAAGACTAGCGGGAGGAGGAGAGACCCAGTACTTC.

This chain links TRBV14 with TRBJ1-2, with D uncertain. The germline CDR1 and CDR2 sequences are SGHDN and FVKESK. V shed 0 bases and J shed 4 bases, with 12 bases lying between them. This CDR3 spans 15 amino acids. For the CDR3, the DNA is TGTGCCAGCAGCCAAGATCGTGCAGCGATCTATGGCTACACCTTC. Encoded protein: CASSQDRAAIYGYTF.

The gene calls are TRBV24-1 and TRBJ1-1; D might be TRBD1 (5 bases). Germline values: CDR1 KGHDR, CDR2 SFDVKD. Trimming removed 6 bases from V and 8 bases from J, with 12 bases in between. CDR3 length: 12 amino acids. CDR3 DNA sequence: TGTGCCACCAGTCAGGGCCCGGAGGAAGCTTTCTTT. Translated: CATSQGPEEAFF.

This chain links TRBV4-2 with TRBJ2-7; D not certain. The V and J ends lost 2 bases and 4 bases respectively, with 3 bases between them. Germline V gene sequence: CDR1 LGHNA, CDR2 YNFKEQ. There are 11 residues in the CDR3. CDR3 amino acids: CASSQLYEQYF. The CDR3 bases are TGTGCCAGCAGCCAACTATACGAGCAGTACTTC.

Comment on this clone: The junction and the germline gene differ at one end; a read error may be behind it. This sequence joins TRBV19 and TRBJ1-6, with D tentatively TRBD1 (5 bases). The CDR3 has 14 residues. Looked up from germline, CDR1 is LNHDA and CDR2 is SQIVND (reference sequence). The CDR3 sequence is CASSIGDSNSPLHF. CDR3 nucleotide sequence: TGTGCCAGTAGCATAGGTGACAGCAATTCACCCCTCCACTTT. Together with reference TRBV19 and TRBJ1-6, the CDR3 gives the full variable domain: DGGITQSPKYLFRKEGQNVTLSCEQNLNHDAMYWYRQDPGQGLRLIYYSQIVNDFQKGDIAEGYSVSREKKESFPLTVTSAQKNPTAFYLCASSIGDSNSPLHFGNGTRLTVT.

The chain combines TRBV6-1 with TRBJ2-1, with 11 bases fitting TRBD2. This CDR3 spans 18 amino acids. Germline CDR1 and CDR2: MNHNS and SASEGT. The trim removed 4 bases at V and 1 base at J, leaving 9 bases unmatched. CDR3 loop: CASSAPLAGVLSYNEQFF. The DNA of the CDR3 is TGTGCCAGCAGTGCCCCACTAGCGGGAGTTCTATCCTACAATGAGCAGTTCTTC.

This chain joins TRBV4-1 and TRBJ1-2; perhaps TRBD1 as D (5 bases). CDR3 size: 16 residues. Germline loops: CDR1 MGHRA, CDR2 YSYEKL. V lost 0 bases and J 5 bases, leaving 16 bases between the germline ends. CDR3 sequence: CASSQDVTREGYGYTF. In DNA form, the CDR3 reads TGCGCCAGCAGCCAAGATGTGACCAGGGAAGGGTATGGCTACACCTTC.

The chain employs TRBV28 and TRBJ1-1; possibly TRBD1 for D (6 bases). The CDR3 has 15 residues. Per germline, CDR1 MDHEN and CDR2 SYDVKM. Trimming removed 5 bases from V and 5 bases from J, with 18 bases in between. CDR3 sequence reads: CASSPTRGGWTEAFF. CDR3 nucleotide sequence: TGTGCCAGCAGTCCCACGAGGGGGGGGTGGACTGAAGCTTTCTTT.

This chain uses TRBV19 with TRBJ1-3; D unresolved. This CDR3 has 16 amino acids. The V gene's germline CDR1 is LNHDA and CDR2 SQIVND (reference sequence). V lost 1 base and J lost 2, with 12 bases in between. CDR3 DNA: TGTGCCAGTAGTATAGTGTCTACGTTGGCTGGAAACACCATATATTTT. Amino acid sequence: CASSIVSTLAGNTIYF.

The chain combines TRBV28 with TRBJ1-5, with D tentatively TRBD1 (5 bases). This CDR3 contains 15 residues. Between the trimmed V and J ends, which lost 3 bases and 7 bases, there was a span of 16 bases. The germline gives CDR1 MDHEN, CDR2 SYDVKM. The CDR3 spells CASSLLGAGAQPQHF. CDR3 in DNA: TGTGCCAGCAGTTTGTTAGGGGCTGGAGCCCAGCCCCAGCATTTT.

J is TRBJ2-3 and V is TRBV7-2; 10 bases agree with TRBD2. The trim removed 5 bases at V and 4 bases at J, leaving 9 bases unmatched. Germline V gene lookup returns CDR1 SGHTA and CDR2 FQGNSA. The CDR3 has 16 amino acids. This CDR3 reads CASSGSSGRGSDTQYF. CDR3 nucleotides: TGTGCCAGCAGCGGGTCAAGCGGGAGGGGCTCAGATACGCAGTATTTT. Complete variable domain (other parts from reference TRBV7-2 and TRBJ2-3): GAGVSQSPSNKVTEKGKDVELRCDPISGHTALYWYRQSLGQGLEFLIYFQGNSAPDKSGLPSDRFSAERTGGSVSTLTIQRTQQEDSAVYLCASSGSSGRGSDTQYFGPGTRLTVL.

V and J are TRBV5-1 and TRBJ2-4; possible D gene TRBD2, 5 bases. Trimming removed 5 bases from V and 0 bases from J, with 12 bases in between. This CDR3 has 15 amino acids. Germline CDR1 and CDR2: SGHRS and YFSETQ. The CDR3 protein is CASSLEGLAKNIQYF. The CDR3 nucleotides read TGCGCCAGCAGTCTCGAGGGCCTAGCCAAAAACATTCAGTACTTC.

A single count supports this clone. V gene TRBV28 combines with J gene TRBJ1-2; 10 positions match TRBD1. Germline CDR1 and CDR2: MDHEN and SYDVKM. CDR3 length: 15 amino acids. After removal of 5 bases from V and 4 bases from J, the junction contained 7 bases not matched to a gene. CDR3 sequence (DNA): TGTGCCAGCAGTAATGGACAGGGGGTGTCCTATGGCTACACCTTC. Encoded protein: CASSNGQGVSYGYTF.

The chain joins TRBV15 to TRBJ1-5, with unresolved D. The CDR3 covers 14 residues. Germline V gives CDR1 LNHNV, CDR2 YYDKDF (reference sequence). Between the trimmed V and J ends, which lost 8 bases and 8 bases, there was a span of 19 bases. The CDR3 reads CATPTRPRGKPQHF. The CDR3 region has the DNA TGTGCCACCCCCACACGCCCTCGAGGCAAGCCCCAGCATTTT.

The rearrangement links TRBV15 to TRBJ2-7; the match to TRBD1 covers 7 bases. This CDR3 is built from 15 residues. The trim removed 4 bases at V and 5 bases at J, leaving 11 bases unmatched. Per the germline V gene, CDR1 is LNHNV and CDR2 is YYDKDF (reference sequence). The CDR3 DNA is TGTGCCACCAGCACCCCCTCAGGGGGAAGCGACGAGCAGTACTTC. Amino acids: CATSTPSGGSDEQYF.